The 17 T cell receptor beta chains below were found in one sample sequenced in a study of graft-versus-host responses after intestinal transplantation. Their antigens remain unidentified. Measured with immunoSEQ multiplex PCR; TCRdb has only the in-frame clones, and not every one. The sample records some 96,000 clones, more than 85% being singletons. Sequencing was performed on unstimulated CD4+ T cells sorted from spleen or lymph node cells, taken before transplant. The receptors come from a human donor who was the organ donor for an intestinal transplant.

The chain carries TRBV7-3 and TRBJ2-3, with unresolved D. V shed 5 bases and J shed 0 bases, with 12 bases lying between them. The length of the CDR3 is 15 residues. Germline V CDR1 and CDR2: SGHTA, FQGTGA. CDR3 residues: CASSPGSASTDTQYF. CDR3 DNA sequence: TGTGCCAGCAGCCCCGGATCTGCTAGCACAGATACGCAGTATTTT. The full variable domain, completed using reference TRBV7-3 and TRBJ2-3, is GAGVSQTPSNKVTEKGKYVELRCDPISGHTALYWYRQSLGQGPEFLIYFQGTGAADDSGLPNDRFFAVRPEGSVSTLKIQRTERGDSAVYLCASSPGSASTDTQYFGPGTRLTVL.

CDR3 DNA: TGTGCCAGCACCGAGGGTGTATTGGTCTATGGCTACACCTTC. The encoded protein is CASTEGVLVYGYTF. This chain uses TRBV6-1 with TRBJ1-2; the D is unclear. Germline assignment: CDR1 MNHNS and CDR2 SASEGT. The CDR3 length is 14 residues. Trimming shortened V by 7 bases and J by 4 bases, and 16 bases separated the two germline ends.

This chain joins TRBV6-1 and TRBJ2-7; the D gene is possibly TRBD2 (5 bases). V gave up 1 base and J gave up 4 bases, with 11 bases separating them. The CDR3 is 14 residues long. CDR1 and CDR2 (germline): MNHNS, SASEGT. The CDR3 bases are TGTGCCAGCAGTGAAGGGTGGGAGATTTACGAGCAGTACTTC. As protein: CASSEGWEIYEQYF.

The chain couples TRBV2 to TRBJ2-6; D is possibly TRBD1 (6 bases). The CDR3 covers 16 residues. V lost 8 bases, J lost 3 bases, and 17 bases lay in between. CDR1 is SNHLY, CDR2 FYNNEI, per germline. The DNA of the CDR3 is TGTGCCAGCGGGCAACAGGGAGCGGTTGGGGCCAACGTCCTGACTTTC. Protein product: CASGQQGAVGANVLTF.

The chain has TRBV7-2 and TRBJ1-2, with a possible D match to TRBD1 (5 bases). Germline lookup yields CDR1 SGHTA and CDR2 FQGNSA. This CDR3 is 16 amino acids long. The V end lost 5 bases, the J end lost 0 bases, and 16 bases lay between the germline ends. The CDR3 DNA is TGTGCCAGCAGCCCTAACGGGGGGGTAGCTAACTATGGCTACACCTTC. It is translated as CASSPNGGVANYGYTF.

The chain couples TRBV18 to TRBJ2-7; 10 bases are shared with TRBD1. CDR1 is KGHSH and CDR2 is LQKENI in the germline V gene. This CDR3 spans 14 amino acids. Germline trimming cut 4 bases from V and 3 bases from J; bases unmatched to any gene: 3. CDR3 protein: CASSRDRGHYEQYF. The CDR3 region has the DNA TGTGCCAGCTCACGGGACAGGGGACACTACGAGCAGTACTTC.

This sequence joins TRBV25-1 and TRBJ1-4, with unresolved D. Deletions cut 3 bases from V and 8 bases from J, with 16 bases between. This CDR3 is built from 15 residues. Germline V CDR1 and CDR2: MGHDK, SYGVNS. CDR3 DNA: TGTGCCAGCAGTGAGTGGACGGGGATTCTAGAAAAACTGTTTTTT. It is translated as CASSEWTGILEKLFF.

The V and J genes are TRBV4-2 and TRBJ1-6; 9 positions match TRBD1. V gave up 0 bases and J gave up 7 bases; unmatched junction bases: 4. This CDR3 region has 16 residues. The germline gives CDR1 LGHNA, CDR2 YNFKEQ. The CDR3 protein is CASSQELGTGNSPLHF. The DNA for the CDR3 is TGTGCCAGCAGCCAAGAGTTGGGGACAGGGAATTCACCCCTCCACTTT.

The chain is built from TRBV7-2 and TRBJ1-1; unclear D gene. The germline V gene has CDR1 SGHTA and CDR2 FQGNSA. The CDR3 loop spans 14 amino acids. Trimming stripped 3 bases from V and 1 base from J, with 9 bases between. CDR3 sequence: CASSFLERNTEAFF. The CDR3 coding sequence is TGTGCCAGCAGCTTTTTGGAGCGGAACACTGAAGCTTTCTTT.

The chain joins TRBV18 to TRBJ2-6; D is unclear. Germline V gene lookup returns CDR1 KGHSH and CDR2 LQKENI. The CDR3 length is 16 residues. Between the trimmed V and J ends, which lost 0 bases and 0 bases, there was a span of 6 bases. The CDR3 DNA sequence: TGTGCCAGCTCACCACCGGCTACCTCTGGGGCCAACGTCCTGACTTTC. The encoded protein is CASSPPATSGANVLTF.

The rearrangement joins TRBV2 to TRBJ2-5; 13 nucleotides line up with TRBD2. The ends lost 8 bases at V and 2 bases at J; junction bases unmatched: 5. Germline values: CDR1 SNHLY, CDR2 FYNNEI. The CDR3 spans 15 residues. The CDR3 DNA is TGTGCCAGCTACGGGACTAGCGGGGAACAAGAGACCCAGTACTTC. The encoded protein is CASYGTSGEQETQYF.

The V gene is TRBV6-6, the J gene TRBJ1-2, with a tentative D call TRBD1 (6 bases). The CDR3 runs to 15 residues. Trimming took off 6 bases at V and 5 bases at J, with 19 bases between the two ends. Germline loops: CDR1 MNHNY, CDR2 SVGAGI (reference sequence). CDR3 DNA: TGTGCCAGCAGAAACGCCGCAGGAGGGGGGTATGGCTACACCTTC. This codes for CASRNAAGGGYGYTF.

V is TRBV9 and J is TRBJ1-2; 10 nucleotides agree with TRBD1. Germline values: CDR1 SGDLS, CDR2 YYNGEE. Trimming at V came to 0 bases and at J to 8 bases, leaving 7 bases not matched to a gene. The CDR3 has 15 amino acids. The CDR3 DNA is TGTGCCAGCAGCGTAGTTCTGACAGGGGGCGGCGGCTACACCTTC. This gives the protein CASSVVLTGGGGYTF.

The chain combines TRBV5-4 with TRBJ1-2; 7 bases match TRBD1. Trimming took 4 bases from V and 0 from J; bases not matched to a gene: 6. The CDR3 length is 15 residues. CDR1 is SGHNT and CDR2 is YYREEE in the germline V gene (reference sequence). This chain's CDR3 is CASSPTDRTNYGYTF. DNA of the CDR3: TGTGCCAGCAGCCCTACGGACAGGACTAACTATGGCTACACCTTC.

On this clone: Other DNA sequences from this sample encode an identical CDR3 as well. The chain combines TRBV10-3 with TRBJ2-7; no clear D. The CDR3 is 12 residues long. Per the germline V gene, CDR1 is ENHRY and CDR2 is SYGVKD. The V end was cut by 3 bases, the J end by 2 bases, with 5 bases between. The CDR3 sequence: CAISDSPYEQYF. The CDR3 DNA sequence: TGTGCCATCAGTGATTCCCCCTACGAGCAGTACTTC.

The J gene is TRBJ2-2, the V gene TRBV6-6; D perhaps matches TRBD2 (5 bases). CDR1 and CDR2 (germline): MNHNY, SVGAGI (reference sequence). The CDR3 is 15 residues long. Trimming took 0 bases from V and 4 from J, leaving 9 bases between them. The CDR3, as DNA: TGTGCCAGCAGTTACTCGAAGACTACCACCGGGGAGCTGTTTTTT. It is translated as CASSYSKTTTGELFF.

The DNA of the CDR3 is TGCAGCGTTGAGGGCCGTGGAAGGGCCACTAACTATGGCTACACCTTC. Protein sequence: CSVEGRGRATNYGYTF. The chain has TRBV29-1 and TRBJ1-2; D ambiguous. Germline V gives CDR1 SQVTM, CDR2 ANQGSEA. CDR3 length: 16 amino acids. V was shortened by 3 bases and J by 0 bases, with 17 bases between the two germline ends.